This T cell receptor (beta chain) was obtained from a study of cytomegalovirus exposure and HLA in healthy donors. For the study at large: A later analysis reported the 120 or so validation repertoires used the same platform as the roughly 670 first-cohort repertoires.

Only in-frame clones appear in the TCRdb table, and some are missing; sequencing was by immunoSEQ multiplex PCR. The sample yields fewer than 250,000 clones, about 87% seen once. J lost 2 bases, V lost 2 bases, and 9 bases had no gene match. The CDR3 sequence is 19 residues long. Per germline, CDR1 MDHEN and CDR2 SYDVKM. The TCR was taken from a man between 18 and 29 years old in good health and CMV-seronegative. The chain joins TRBV28 to TRBJ2-3; 14 nucleotides match TRBD2. Sequencing was done on a sample of PBMCs. CDR3 region: CASSLGLAGGQSFTDTQYF. CDR3 bases: TGTGCCAGCAGTTTAGGACTAGCGGGAGGCCAATCATTCACAGATACGCAGTATTTT.